These 18 T cell receptor beta chains were sequenced from one sample in a study of cytomegalovirus exposure and HLA in healthy donors. 60 Vbeta and 13 Jbeta primers were used in PCR. Sequencing used immunoSEQ multiplex PCR; TCRdb keeps in-frame clones, though not all of them. Among fewer than 150,000 clones listed, over 75% were seen once. Sample: PBMCs. The receptor source for this set is a man aged 30-40 years in good health.

V gene TRBV19 combines with J gene TRBJ1-2; D not certain. The V end lost 3 bases, the J end lost 6 bases, and 5 bases lay between the germline ends. This CDR3 spans 11 amino acids. CDR1 and CDR2 (germline): LNHDA, SQIVND (reference sequence). The CDR3 is CASSMRDGYTF. The CDR3 coding sequence is TGTGCCAGTAGTATGAGGGATGGCTACACCTTC.

This chain uses TRBV19 with TRBJ1-2; D may be TRBD1 (5 bases). V was cut by 1 base and J by 4 bases, with 13 bases left in between. The CDR3 has 15 amino acids. Germline V gives CDR1 LNHDA, CDR2 SQIVND (reference sequence). The CDR3 is CASSIGQTELYGYTF. DNA of the CDR3: TGTGCCAGTAGTATAGGACAGACCGAACTCTATGGCTACACCTTC.

The rearrangement joins TRBV5-4 to TRBJ1-1; D perhaps matches TRBD1 (5 bases). V shed 1 base and J shed 1 base, with 8 bases lying between them. CDR1 and CDR2 (germline): SGHNT, YYREEE (reference sequence). The CDR3 covers 14 residues. The CDR3 DNA reads TGTGCCAGCAGCTTGCAAGGGGCGAACACTGAAGCTTTCTTT. This gives the protein CASSLQGANTEAFF.

The chain combines TRBV7-3 with TRBJ1-5; tentative D call: TRBD1 (6 bases). The CDR3 totals 13 residues. V lost 8 bases and J 4 bases, leaving 12 bases between the germline ends. Germline V gene data show CDR1 as SGHTA and CDR2 as FQGTGA. In DNA form, the CDR3 reads TGTGCCAGCCCGTTGGGGGCGAATCAGCCCCAGCATTTT. This sequence encodes CASPLGANQPQHF.

This chain connects TRBV4-3 to TRBJ2-7, with 13 bases aligning to TRBD2. Trimming removed 1 base from V and 4 bases from J; junction bases left unmatched: 4. Germline-derived CDR1 and CDR2 are LGHNA and YSLEER. This CDR3 has 16 residues. CDR3 DNA sequence: TGCGCCAGCAGCCAAGCGTCGGGACTAGCGGGATACGAGCAGTACTTC. Translating it yields CASSQASGLAGYEQYF.

This chain connects TRBV11-3 to TRBJ1-1, with a tentative D call TRBD1 (5 bases). The CDR3 has 13 residues. The V gene's germline CDR1 is SGHNT and CDR2 YENEEA. Trimming took off 5 bases at V and 6 bases at J, with 13 bases between the two ends. This CDR3 reads CASSPGDRPEAFF. DNA of the CDR3: TGTGCCAGCAGCCCGGGGGATAGGCCTGAAGCTTTCTTT.

The V call is TRBV7-9, the J call TRBJ1-2, with 9 bases that match TRBD1. Germline V gives CDR1 SEHNR, CDR2 FQNEAQ (reference sequence). There are 14 residues in the CDR3. V lost 1 base, J lost 6 bases, and 3 bases stayed unmatched. The CDR3 sequence: CASSLGTGVNGYTF. CDR3 coding DNA: TGTGCCAGCAGCTTAGGGACAGGGGTTAATGGCTACACCTTC.

The chain employs TRBV5-8 and TRBJ2-2, with 7 bases identical to TRBD1. Germline-derived CDR1 and CDR2 are SGHTS and YDEGEE. V trimming: 0 bases; J trimming: 0 bases; junction bases outside the gene matches: 5. The CDR3 length is 17 residues. The CDR3 region has the DNA TGTGCCAGCAGCTTGGTGTTGCAGGGGGCGAACACCGGGGAGCTGTTTTTT. Amino acid sequence: CASSLVLQGANTGELFF.

The gene calls are TRBV6-1 and TRBJ2-7, with D unclear. The CDR3 is made up of 13 amino acids. Trimming left V 0 bases short and J 6 bases short, with 9 bases between. From germline, CDR1 is MNHNS and CDR2 SASEGT. The chain's CDR3 is CASSEAKLLEQYF. The CDR3 DNA sequence: TGTGCCAGCAGTGAAGCGAAGCTCCTCGAGCAGTACTTC.

This sequence joins TRBV5-8 and TRBJ2-7; weak D call: TRBD1 (5 bases). V lost 0 bases and J 0 bases, leaving 10 bases between the germline ends. The CDR3 length is 15 residues. Germline CDR1 reads SGHTS; CDR2 reads YDEGEE. In nucleotides, the CDR3 is TGTGCCAGCAGCTTGGTGAGCAGGGTCTCCTACGAGCAGTACTTC. As protein: CASSLVSRVSYEQYF.

The J gene is TRBJ1-1, the V gene TRBV9; D is uncertain. Trimming shortened V by 4 bases and J by 0 bases, and 13 bases separated the two germline ends. The CDR3 runs to 15 residues. The germline V gene has CDR1 SGDLS and CDR2 YYNGEE. The CDR3 is CASSPRVYMNTEAFF. As DNA, the CDR3 is TGTGCCAGCAGCCCCCGGGTTTATATGAACACTGAAGCTTTCTTT. The full variable domain, rest sourced from reference TRBV9 and TRBJ1-1, is DSGVTQTPKHLITATGQRVTLRCSPRSGDLSVYWYQQSLDQGLQFLIQYYNGEERAKGNILERFSAQQFPDLHSELNLSSLELGDSALYFCASSPRVYMNTEAFFGQGTRLTVV.

The chain links TRBV25-1 to TRBJ1-1; the D is unclear. The CDR3 contains 15 residues. Germline V gene data show CDR1 as MGHDK and CDR2 as SYGVNS. Trimming cost V 5 bases and J 4 bases, with 17 bases left between them. In nucleotides, the CDR3 is TGTGCCAGCAGTCCAATCACTCGCCGGGGCACTGAAGCTTTCTTT. Its translation is CASSPITRRGTEAFF.

The genes are TRBV11-3 and TRBJ2-1; 8 bases match TRBD2. CDR3 size: 15 residues. Germline V CDR1 and CDR2: SGHNT, YENEEA. The ends lost 1 base at V and 7 bases at J; junction bases unmatched: 6. Here the CDR3 DNA reads TGTGCCAGCAGCTTAGGTCCGGGAGGGTCGAATGAGCAGTTCTTC. Translated, it gives CASSLGPGGSNEQFF.

The V gene is TRBV6-1, the J gene TRBJ1-1, with D hard to call. Germline loops: CDR1 MNHNS, CDR2 SASEGT. Trimming pared 0 bases from V and 1 base from J, leaving 6 bases between. CDR3 size: 14 residues. The CDR3: CASSEALGNTEAFF. The CDR3 DNA follows: TGTGCCAGCAGTGAAGCGCTCGGGAACACTGAAGCTTTCTTT.

V is TRBV18 and J is TRBJ2-7; 7 bases align to TRBD1. This CDR3 spans 14 amino acids. The ends lost 3 bases at V and 0 bases at J; junction bases unmatched: 2. Germline assignment: CDR1 KGHSH and CDR2 LQKENI. The CDR3 reads CASSPGTVSYEQYF. CDR3 in DNA: TGTGCCAGCTCACCCGGGACAGTCTCCTACGAGCAGTACTTC.

The genes are TRBV5-1 and TRBJ2-7; D is ambiguous. The CDR3 has 17 amino acids. The V gene's germline CDR1 is SGHRS and CDR2 YFSETQ. V lost 4 bases, J lost 0 bases, and 20 bases lay in between. CDR3: CASSPIKHTFRSYEQYF. CDR3 DNA: TGCGCCAGCAGCCCAATCAAACACACATTTCGCTCCTACGAGCAGTACTTC.

This sequence joins TRBV4-3 and TRBJ2-7; D perhaps matches TRBD2 (6 bases). This CDR3 comprises 15 residues. V was clipped by 3 bases and J by 7 bases, with 19 bases between them. CDR1 and CDR2 from the germline V gene are LGHNA and YSLEER. The CDR3 sequence: CASSHTGDVAGEQYF. Written as DNA, the CDR3 is TGCGCCAGCAGCCACACGGGGGACGTAGCCGGAGAGCAGTACTTC.

The gene calls are TRBV15 and TRBJ2-1; 11 bases are shared with TRBD2. Germline V gene lookup returns CDR1 LNHNV and CDR2 YYDKDF (reference sequence). The V segment lost 0 bases and the J segment 9 bases; nucleotides outside the gene matches: 13. The CDR3 has 18 residues. The CDR3 bases are TGTGCCACCAGCAGAGATGATCGGATAGCGGGAGGGCCCCCTGAGCAGTTCTTC. This sequence encodes CATSRDDRIAGGPPEQFF.